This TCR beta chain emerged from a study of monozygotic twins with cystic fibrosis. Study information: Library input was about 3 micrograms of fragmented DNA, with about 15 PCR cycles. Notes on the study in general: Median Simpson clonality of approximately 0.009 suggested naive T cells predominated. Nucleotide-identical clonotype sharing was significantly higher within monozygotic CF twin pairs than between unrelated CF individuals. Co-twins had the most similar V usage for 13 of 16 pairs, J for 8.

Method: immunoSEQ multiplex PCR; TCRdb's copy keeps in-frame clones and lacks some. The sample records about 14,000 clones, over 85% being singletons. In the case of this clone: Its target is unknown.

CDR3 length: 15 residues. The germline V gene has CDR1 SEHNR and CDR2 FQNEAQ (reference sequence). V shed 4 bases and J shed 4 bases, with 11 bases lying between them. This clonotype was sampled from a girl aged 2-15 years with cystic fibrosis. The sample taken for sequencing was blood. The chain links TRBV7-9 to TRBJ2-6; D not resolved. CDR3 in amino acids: CASSSLNSGANVLTF. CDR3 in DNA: TGTGCCAGCAGCTCCTTGAACTCGGGGGCCAACGTCCTGACTTTC.